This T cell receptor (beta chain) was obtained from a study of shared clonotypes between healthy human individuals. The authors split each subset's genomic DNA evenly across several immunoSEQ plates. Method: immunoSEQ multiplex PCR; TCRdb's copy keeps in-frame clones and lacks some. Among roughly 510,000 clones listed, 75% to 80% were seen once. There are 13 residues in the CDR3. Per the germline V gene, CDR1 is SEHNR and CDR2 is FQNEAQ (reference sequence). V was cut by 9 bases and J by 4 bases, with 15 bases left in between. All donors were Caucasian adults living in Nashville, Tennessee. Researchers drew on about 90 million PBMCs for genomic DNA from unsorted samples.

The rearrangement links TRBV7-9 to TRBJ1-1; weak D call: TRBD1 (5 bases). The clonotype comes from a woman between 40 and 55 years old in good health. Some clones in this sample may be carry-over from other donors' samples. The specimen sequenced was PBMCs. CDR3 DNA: TGTGCCAGAAAAGACAGTAGGGTCACTGAAGCTTTCTTT. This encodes CARKDSRVTEAFF.